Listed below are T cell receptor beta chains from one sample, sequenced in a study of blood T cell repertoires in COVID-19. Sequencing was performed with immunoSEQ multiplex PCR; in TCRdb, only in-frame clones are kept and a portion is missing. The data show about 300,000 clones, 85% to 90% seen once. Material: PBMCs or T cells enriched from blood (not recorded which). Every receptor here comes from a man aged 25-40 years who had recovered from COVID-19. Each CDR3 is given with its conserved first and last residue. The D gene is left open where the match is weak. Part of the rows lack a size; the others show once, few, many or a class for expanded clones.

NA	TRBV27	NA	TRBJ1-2	TGTGCCAGCAGTTTGGCCTTCGGGGACTATGGCTACACCTTC	CASSLAFGDYGYTF
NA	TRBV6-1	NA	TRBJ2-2	TGTGCCAGCAGTGAAACAGGCAGCCCGAACACCGGGGAGCTGTTTTTT	CASSETGSPNTGELFF
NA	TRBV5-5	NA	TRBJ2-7	TGTGCCAGCAGCTTGGACAGGACCTCCTACGAGCAGTACTTC	CASSLDRTSYEQYF
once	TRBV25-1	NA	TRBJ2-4	TGTGCCAGCAGTGAACGGGTAGGAACCAAAAACATTCAGTACTTC	CASSERVGTKNIQYF
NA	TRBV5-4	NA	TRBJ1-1	TGTGCCACCATCCCCGGGAAGGGCGCTAACACTGAAGCTTTCTTT	CATIPGKGANTEAFF
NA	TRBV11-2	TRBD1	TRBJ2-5	TGTGCCAGCAGCCGGGACAGAGCAGAGACCCAGTACTTC	CASSRDRAETQYF
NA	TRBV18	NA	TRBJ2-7	TGTGCCAGCTCACCCATTACCGGGACTGGGTACGAGCAGTACTTC	CASSPITGTGYEQYF
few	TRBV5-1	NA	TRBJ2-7	TGCGCCAGCAGCTTGGTAGCTGATATCTACGAGCAGTACTTC	CASSLVADIYEQYF
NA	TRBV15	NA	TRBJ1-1	TGTGCCACCAGCAGAGGAGGGCTGGGGAACACTGAAGCTTTCTTT	CATSRGGLGNTEAFF
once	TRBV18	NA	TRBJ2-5	TGTGCCAGCTCACGGGCGGGCTACCAAGAGACCCAGTACTTC	CASSRAGYQETQYF
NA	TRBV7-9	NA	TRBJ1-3	TGTGCCAGCAGCTTAGGGGCTGCTTCTGGAAACACCATATATTTT	CASSLGAASGNTIYF